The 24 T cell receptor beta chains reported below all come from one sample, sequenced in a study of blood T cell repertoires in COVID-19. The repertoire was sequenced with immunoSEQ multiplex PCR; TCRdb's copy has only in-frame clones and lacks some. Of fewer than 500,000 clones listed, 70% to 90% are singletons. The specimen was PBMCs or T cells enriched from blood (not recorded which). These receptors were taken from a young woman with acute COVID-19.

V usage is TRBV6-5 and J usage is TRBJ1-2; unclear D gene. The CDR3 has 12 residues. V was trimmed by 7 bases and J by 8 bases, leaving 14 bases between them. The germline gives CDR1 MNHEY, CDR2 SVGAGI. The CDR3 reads CASTQGVGGYTF. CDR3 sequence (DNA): TGTGCCAGCACCCAAGGAGTAGGCGGCTACACCTTC.

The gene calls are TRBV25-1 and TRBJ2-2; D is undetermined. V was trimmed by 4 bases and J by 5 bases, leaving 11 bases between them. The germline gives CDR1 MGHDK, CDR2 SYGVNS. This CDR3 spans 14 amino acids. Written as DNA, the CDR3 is TGTGCCAGCAGTGGTAAAGCTGAAACCGGGGAGCTGTTTTTT. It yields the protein CASSGKAETGELFF.

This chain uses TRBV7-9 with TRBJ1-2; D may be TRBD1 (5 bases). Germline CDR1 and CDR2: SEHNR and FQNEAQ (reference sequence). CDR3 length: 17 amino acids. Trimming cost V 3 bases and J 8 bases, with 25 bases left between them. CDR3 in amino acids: CASSLKMMTADPGGYTF. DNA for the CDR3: TGTGCCAGCAGCTTGAAAATGATGACAGCTGACCCCGGGGGCTACACCTTC.

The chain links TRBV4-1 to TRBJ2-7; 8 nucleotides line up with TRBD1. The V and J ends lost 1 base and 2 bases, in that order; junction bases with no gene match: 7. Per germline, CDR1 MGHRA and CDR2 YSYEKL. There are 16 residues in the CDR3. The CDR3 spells CASSQASGQAAYEQYF. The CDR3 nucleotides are TGCGCCAGCAGCCAAGCTTCGGGACAGGCGGCCTACGAGCAGTACTTC.

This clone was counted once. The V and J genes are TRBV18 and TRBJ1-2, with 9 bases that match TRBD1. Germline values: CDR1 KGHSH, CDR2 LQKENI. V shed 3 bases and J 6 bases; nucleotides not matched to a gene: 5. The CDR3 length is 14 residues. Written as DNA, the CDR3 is TGTGCCAGCTCACCGGGACAGGGAATTAATGGCTACACCTTC. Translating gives CASSPGQGINGYTF.

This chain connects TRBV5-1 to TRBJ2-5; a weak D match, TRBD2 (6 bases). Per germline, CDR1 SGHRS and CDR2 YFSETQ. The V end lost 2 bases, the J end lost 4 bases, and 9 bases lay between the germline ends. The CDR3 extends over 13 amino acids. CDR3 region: CASSFGGTETQYF. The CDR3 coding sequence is TGCGCCAGCAGCTTTGGGGGGACAGAGACCCAGTACTTC.

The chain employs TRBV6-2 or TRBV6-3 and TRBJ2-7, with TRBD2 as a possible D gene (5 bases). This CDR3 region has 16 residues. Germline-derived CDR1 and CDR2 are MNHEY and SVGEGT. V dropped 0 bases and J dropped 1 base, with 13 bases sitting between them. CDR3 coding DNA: TGTGCCAGCAGTTACTCGATGAGGGTTGAATCCTACGAGCAGTACTTC. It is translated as CASSYSMRVESYEQYF.

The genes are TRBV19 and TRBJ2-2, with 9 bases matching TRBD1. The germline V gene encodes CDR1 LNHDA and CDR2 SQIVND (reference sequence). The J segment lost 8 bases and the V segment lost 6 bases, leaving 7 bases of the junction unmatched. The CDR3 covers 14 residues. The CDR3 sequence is CASRPGQGVGELFF. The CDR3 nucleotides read TGTGCCAGTAGACCGGGACAGGGTGTAGGGGAGCTGTTTTTT.

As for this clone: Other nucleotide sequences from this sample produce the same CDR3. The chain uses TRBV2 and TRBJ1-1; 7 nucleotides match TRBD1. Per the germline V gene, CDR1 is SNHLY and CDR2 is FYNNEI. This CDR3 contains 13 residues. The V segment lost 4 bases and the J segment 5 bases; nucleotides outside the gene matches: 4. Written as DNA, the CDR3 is TGTGCCAGCAGTGGACAGGGATTGACTGAAGCTTTCTTT. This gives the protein CASSGQGLTEAFF.

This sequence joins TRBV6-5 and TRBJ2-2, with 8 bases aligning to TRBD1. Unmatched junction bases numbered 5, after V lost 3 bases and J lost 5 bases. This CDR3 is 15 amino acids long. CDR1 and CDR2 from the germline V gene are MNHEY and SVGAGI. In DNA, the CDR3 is TGTGCCAGCAGTTATTTGAGACAGGGGACCGGGGAGCTGTTTTTT. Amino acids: CASSYLRQGTGELFF.

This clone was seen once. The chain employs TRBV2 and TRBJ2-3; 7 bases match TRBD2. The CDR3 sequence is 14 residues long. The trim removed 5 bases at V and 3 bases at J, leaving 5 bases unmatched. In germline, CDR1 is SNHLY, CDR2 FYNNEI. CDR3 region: CASSTSVLTDTQYF. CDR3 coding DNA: TGTGCCAGCAGTACTAGCGTATTGACAGATACGCAGTATTTT.

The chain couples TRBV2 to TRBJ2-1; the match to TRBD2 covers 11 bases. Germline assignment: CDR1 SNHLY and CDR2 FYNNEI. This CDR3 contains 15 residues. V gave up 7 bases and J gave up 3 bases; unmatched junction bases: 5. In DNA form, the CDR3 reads TGTGCCAGCATAACCGGGACTAGCGGCTACAATGAGCAGTTCTTC. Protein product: CASITGTSGYNEQFF.

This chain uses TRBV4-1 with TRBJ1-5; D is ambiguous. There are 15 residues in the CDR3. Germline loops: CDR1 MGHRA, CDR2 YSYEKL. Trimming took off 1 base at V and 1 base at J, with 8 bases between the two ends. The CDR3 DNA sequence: TGCGCCAGCAGCCAAGGTAGTCTGAGCAATCAGCCCCAGCATTTT. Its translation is CASSQGSLSNQPQHF.

The DNA for the CDR3 is TGCGCCAGCAGCCACGGACAGGGGAATCAGCCCCAGCATTTT. Amino acids: CASSHGQGNQPQHF. This sequence joins TRBV4-3 and TRBJ1-5; 9 nucleotides agree with TRBD1. The CDR3 is 14 amino acids. V dropped 3 bases and J dropped 4; count of bases not matched to a gene: 1. Germline loops: CDR1 LGHNA, CDR2 YSLEER.

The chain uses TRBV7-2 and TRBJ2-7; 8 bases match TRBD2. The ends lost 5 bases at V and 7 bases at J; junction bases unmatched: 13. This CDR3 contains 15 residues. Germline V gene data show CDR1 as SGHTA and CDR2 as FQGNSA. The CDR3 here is CASSLGSGGSWEQYF. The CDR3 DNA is TGTGCCAGCAGCCTAGGGAGCGGGGGCTCGTGGGAGCAGTACTTC. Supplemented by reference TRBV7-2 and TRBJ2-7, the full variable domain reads GAGVSQSPSNKVTEKGKDVELRCDPISGHTALYWYRQSLGQGLEFLIYFQGNSAPDKSGLPSDRFSAERTGGSVSTLTIQRTQQEDSAVYLCASSLGSGGSWEQYFGPGTRLTVT.

The CDR3: CASSQDILAGTSGEQYF. The DNA of the CDR3 is TGCGCCAGCAGCCAAGATATCCTAGCGGGAACCTCTGGAGAGCAGTACTTC. The chain carries TRBV4-3 and TRBJ2-7, with 9 nucleotides matching TRBD2. CDR3 length: 17 residues. The V gene end was trimmed by 0 bases and the J gene end by 7 bases; junction bases not matched to a gene: 13. CDR1 and CDR2 (germline): LGHNA, YSLEER.

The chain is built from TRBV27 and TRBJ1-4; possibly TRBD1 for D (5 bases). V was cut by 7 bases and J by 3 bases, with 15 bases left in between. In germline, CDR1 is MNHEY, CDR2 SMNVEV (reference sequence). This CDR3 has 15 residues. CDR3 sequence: CASKVDSLSNEKLFF. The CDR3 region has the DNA TGTGCCAGCAAGGTCGACAGCCTGTCTAATGAAAAACTGTTTTTT. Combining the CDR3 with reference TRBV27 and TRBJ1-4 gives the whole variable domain EAQVTQNPRYLITVTGKKLTVTCSQNMNHEYMSWYRQDPGLGLRQIYYSMNVEVTDKGDVPEGYKVSRKEKRNFPLILESPSPNQTSLYFCASKVDSLSNEKLFFGSGTQLSVL.

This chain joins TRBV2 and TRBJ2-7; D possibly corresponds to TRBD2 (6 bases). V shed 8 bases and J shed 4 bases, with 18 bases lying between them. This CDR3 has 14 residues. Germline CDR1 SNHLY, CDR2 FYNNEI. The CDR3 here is CASLSTGEGYEQYF. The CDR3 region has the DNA TGTGCCAGCCTATCGACGGGGGAAGGTTACGAGCAGTACTTC.

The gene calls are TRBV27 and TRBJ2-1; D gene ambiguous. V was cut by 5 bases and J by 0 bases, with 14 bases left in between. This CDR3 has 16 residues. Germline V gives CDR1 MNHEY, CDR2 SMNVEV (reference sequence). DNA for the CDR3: TGTGCCAGCAGTATGTACTATCTCAGCTCCTACAATGAGCAGTTCTTC. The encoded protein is CASSMYYLSSYNEQFF.

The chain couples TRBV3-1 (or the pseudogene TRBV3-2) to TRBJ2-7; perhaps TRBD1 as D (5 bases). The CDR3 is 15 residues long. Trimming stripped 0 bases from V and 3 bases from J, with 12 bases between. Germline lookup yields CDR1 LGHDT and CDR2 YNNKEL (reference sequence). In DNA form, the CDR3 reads TGTGCCAGCAGCCAAGAAGGGGCGGCCGGCTACGAGCAGTACTTC. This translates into CASSQEGAAGYEQYF.

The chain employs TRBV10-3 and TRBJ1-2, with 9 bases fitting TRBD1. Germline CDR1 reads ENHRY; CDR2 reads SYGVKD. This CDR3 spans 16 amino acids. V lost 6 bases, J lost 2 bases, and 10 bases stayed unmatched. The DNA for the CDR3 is TGTGCCATCAGCCTCCCGGGACAGGGAGGGAACTATGGCTACACCTTC. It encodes CAISLPGQGGNYGYTF.

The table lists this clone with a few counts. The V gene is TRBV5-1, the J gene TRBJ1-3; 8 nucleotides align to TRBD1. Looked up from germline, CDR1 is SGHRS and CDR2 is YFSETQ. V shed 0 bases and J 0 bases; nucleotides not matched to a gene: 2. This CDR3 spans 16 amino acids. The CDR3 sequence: CASSLVQGASGNTIYF. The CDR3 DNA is TGCGCCAGCAGCTTGGTTCAGGGGGCCTCTGGAAACACCATATATTTT.

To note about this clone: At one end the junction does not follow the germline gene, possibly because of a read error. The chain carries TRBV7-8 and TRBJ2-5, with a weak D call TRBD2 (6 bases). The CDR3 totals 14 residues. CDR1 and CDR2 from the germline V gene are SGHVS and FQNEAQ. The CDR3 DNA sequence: TGTGCCAGCAGCTTCACCCCCTCCGGGCGGGAAACGGACTTC. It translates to CASSFTPSGRETDF.

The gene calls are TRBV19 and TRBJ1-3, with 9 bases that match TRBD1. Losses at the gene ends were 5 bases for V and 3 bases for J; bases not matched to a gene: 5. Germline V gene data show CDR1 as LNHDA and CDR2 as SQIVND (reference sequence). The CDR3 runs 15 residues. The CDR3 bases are TGTGCCAGTAGTGTACAGGGGGCGCATGGAAACACCATATATTTT. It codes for CASSVQGAHGNTIYF.